The clone carrying this T cell receptor (beta chain) was detected ten times or more. Antigen: not known. These data belong to a study of T-cell memory formation after mild COVID-19. Study-level information: In these data, TCR clusters were largely donor specific. Study results and limitations: The second-wave clones peaking on day 37 were not confirmed as SARS-CoV-2-specific.

TCRdb recomputed calls from the 5' RACE reads with MiXCR, one row per CDR3 protein. Seen here are hundreds of thousands of distinct CDR3 sequences, approximately 15% observed once, and the top ten hold just over 8%. This CDR3 region has 13 residues. V was clipped by 6 bases and J by 0 bases, with 12 bases between them. CDR1 DFQATT and CDR2 SNEGSKA come from the germline V gene (reference sequence). This receptor was identified in an adult woman who had mild COVID-19 (a few samples of this study predate the infection). Cell type and time point are not known. The chain carries TRBV20-1 and TRBJ2-7, with D maybe TRBD1 (6 bases). The sequenced sample was PBMCs or a T cell subset sorted from them (not recorded which). The CDR3 nucleotides are TGCAGTGCCAACCGGGACACCTCCTACGAGCAGTACTTC. Its translation is CSANRDTSYEQYF.